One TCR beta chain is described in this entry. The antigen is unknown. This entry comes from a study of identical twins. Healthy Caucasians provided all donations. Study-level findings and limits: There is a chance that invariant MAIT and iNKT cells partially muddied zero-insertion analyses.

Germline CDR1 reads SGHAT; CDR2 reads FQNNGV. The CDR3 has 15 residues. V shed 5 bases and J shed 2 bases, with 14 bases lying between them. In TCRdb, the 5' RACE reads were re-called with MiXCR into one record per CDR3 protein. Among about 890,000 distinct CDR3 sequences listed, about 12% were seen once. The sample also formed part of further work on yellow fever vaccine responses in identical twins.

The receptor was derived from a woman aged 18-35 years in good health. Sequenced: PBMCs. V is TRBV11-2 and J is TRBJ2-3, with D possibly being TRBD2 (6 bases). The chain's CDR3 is CASSRLELNTDTQYF. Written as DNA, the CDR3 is TGTGCCAGCAGCCGACTAGAGCTGAACACAGATACGCAGTATTTT.